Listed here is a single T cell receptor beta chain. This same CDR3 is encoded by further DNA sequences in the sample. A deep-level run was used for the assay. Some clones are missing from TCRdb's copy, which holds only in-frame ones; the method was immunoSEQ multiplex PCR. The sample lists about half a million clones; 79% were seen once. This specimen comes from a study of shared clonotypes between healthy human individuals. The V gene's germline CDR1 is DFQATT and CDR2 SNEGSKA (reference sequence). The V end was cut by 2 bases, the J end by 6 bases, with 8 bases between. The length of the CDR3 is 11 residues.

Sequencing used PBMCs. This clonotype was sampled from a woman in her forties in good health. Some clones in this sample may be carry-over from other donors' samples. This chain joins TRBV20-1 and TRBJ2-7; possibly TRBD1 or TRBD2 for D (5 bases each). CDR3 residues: CSARRDGEQYF. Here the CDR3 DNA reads TGCAGTGCTAGACGGGACGGCGAGCAGTACTTC.